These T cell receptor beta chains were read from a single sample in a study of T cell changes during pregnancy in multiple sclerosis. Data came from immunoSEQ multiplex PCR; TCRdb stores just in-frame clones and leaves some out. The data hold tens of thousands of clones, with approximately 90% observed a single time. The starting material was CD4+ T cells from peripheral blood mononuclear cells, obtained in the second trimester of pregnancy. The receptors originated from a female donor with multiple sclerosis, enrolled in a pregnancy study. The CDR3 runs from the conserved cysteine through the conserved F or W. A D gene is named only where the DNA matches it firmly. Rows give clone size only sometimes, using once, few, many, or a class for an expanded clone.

TGTGCCATCAGTGTGGGGGCTAATTCACCCCTCCACTTT	CAISVGANSPLHF	TRBV10-3	TRBJ1-6	NA	NA
TGTGCCAGCAGTTTGTATAGGACAGGGCCGACTGAAGCTTTCTTT	CASSLYRTGPTEAFF	TRBV27	TRBJ1-1	TRBD1	NA
TGTGCCAGCAGCTTAAGGGCAACTAGCGGGCGGGGCGCAGATACGCAGTATTTT	CASSLRATSGRGADTQYF	TRBV7-6	TRBJ2-3	TRBD2	NA
TGCAGCGTTGTCACCTACAGGGATGAAGCTTTCTTT	CSVVTYRDEAFF	TRBV29-1	TRBJ1-1	NA	NA
TGTGCCAGCAGTTCCAGAGGACTAGACACTGAAGCTTTCTTT	CASSSRGLDTEAFF	TRBV28	TRBJ1-1	NA	few
TGTGCCAGTACTCGGGGGGCGGAAAACATTCAGTACTTC	CASTRGAENIQYF	TRBV6-1	TRBJ2-4	NA	NA
TGTGCCAGCACAATGAGGGGGAGCTCCTACGAGCAGTACTTC	CASTMRGSSYEQYF	TRBV2	TRBJ2-7	NA	NA
TGTGCCAGCTCACGAGGTCAAACTGAAGCTTTCTTT	CASSRGQTEAFF	TRBV18	TRBJ1-1	NA	NA
TGTGCCAGCAGCTTGGGGATCCAGGGGCAAGAGACCCAGTACTTC	CASSLGIQGQETQYF	TRBV5-4	TRBJ2-5	NA	NA
TGTGCCACCTCGGGGGGTCCCGATCAGCCCCAGCATTTT	CATSGGPDQPQHF	TRBV2	TRBJ1-5	NA	NA
TGTGCCAGCAGTTTATTCGGGGGAACTGAAGCTTTCTTT	CASSLFGGTEAFF	TRBV28	TRBJ1-1	NA	NA
TGTGCCAGCTCACTGTCGACTGAAGCTTTCTTT	CASSLSTEAFF	TRBV18	TRBJ1-1	NA	NA
TGTGCCAGCAGTCCCCGTAGCGGGAGAGCCTACAATGAGCAGTTCTTC	CASSPRSGRAYNEQFF	TRBV27	TRBJ2-1	TRBD2	NA
TGTGCCAGCTCACCACCAAGCCAGCGGGAGGGCCTCGGGAATGAGCAGTTCTTC	CASSPPSQREGLGNEQFF	TRBV18	TRBJ2-1	TRBD2	NA
TGTGCCAGCTCACCGACTAGCGGGAGCTCCTACGAGCAGTACTTC	CASSPTSGSSYEQYF	TRBV18	TRBJ2-7	TRBD2	NA
TGTGCCAGCAGCTTACGCGGTAAAGAGACCCAGTACTTC	CASSLRGKETQYF	TRBV7-7	TRBJ2-5	NA	NA
TGTGCCATCAGTGACCTAAACGGGGGTGAGCAGTACTTC	CAISDLNGGEQYF	TRBV10-3	TRBJ2-7	NA	NA
TGTGCCAGCAGTTCCCTCCCGACTAGCGCCCTTGGGGAGACCCAGTACTTC	CASSSLPTSALGETQYF	TRBV28	TRBJ2-5	TRBD2	NA
TGTGCCAGCAGCGACAGGGACAGGGGCATATACGAGCAGTACTTC	CASSDRDRGIYEQYF	TRBV5-8	TRBJ2-7	TRBD1	NA
TGTGCCAGCAGCTTGGTCCCCGGCGGGGGTTATGGCTACACCTTC	CASSLVPGGGYGYTF	TRBV7-2	TRBJ1-2	NA	NA
TGTGCCAGCAGCCAACTCGGACAGGGGGCCTATGAGCAGTTCTTC	CASSQLGQGAYEQFF	TRBV4-2	TRBJ2-1	TRBD1	NA
TGTGCCATCAGCACAGGGGGAGAAGCTTTCTTT	CAISTGGEAFF	TRBV10-3	TRBJ1-1	TRBD1	NA
TGTGCCAGCAGCGCCCGGGCGGGGGGAAGAGGTAGTGGCAATCAGCCCCAGCATTTT	CASSARAGGRGSGNQPQHF	TRBV7-6	TRBJ1-5	NA	NA
TGTGCCAGCAGCTTCGACTCTAATGCTTACAATGAGCAGTTCTTC	CASSFDSNAYNEQFF	TRBV11-3	TRBJ2-1	NA	NA
TGTGCCAGCAATAAGGACAGGGTCGATCAGCCCCAGCATTTT	CASNKDRVDQPQHF	TRBV2	TRBJ1-5	TRBD1	NA